Each of the 10 T cell receptor beta chains below was sequenced from the same sample in a study of blood T cell repertoires in COVID-19. Method: immunoSEQ multiplex PCR; TCRdb's copy keeps in-frame clones and lacks some. Of about 240,000 clones listed, around 86% are singletons. Sequencing was performed on peripheral blood. The receptors were gathered from a man aged 25 to 40 who had recovered from COVID-19.

The genes are TRBV7-8 and TRBJ2-5, with 10 bases aligning to TRBD2. Losses at the gene ends were 6 bases for V and 5 bases for J; bases not matched to a gene: 6. The CDR3 totals 14 residues. Per the germline V gene, CDR1 is SGHVS and CDR2 is FQNEAQ. The CDR3 region has the DNA TGTGCCAGCAGTCTAGCGGGGGCGGGCGAGACCCAGTACTTC. It specifies CASSLAGAGETQYF.

V and J are TRBV28 and TRBJ2-3; weak D call: TRBD2 (7 bases). The germline CDR1 and CDR2 sequences are MDHEN and SYDVKM. The CDR3 covers 15 residues. Trimming pared 4 bases from V and 3 bases from J, leaving 14 bases between. In DNA, the CDR3 is TGTGCCAGCAGTTCGACAGGCGGGGGAACAGATACGCAGTATTTT. Protein: CASSSTGGGTDTQYF. The full variable domain, completed using reference TRBV28 and TRBJ2-3, is DVKVTQSSRYLVKRTGEKVFLECVQDMDHENMFWYRQDPGLGLRLIYFSYDVKMKEKGDIPEGYSVSREKKERFSLILESASTNQTSMYLCASSSTGGGTDTQYFGPGTRLTVL.

The chain couples TRBV9 to TRBJ2-1; 10 bases line up with TRBD1. Germline CDR1 is SGDLS and CDR2 is YYNGEE. The CDR3 length is 15 residues. Unmatched junction bases numbered 8, after V lost 3 bases and J lost 8 bases. The CDR3 loop reads CASSAGQGYPYEQFF. CDR3 nucleotides: TGTGCCAGCAGCGCGGGACAGGGGTACCCATATGAGCAGTTCTTC.

Only one count was recorded for this clone. As DNA, the CDR3 is TGTGCCACCAGCAGAACAGGGGTCACTGAAGCTTTCTTT. Protein product: CATSRTGVTEAFF. The chain carries TRBV15 and TRBJ1-1, with TRBD1 identical over 7 bases. The germline V gene encodes CDR1 LNHNV and CDR2 YYDKDF (reference sequence). The CDR3 loop spans 13 amino acids. J gave up 4 bases and V 2 bases, and 1 base lay outside the gene matches. Drawing the rest from reference TRBV15 and TRBJ1-1, the complete variable domain is DAMVIQNPRYQVTQFGKPVTLSCSQTLNHNVMYWYQQKSSQAPKLLFHYYDKDFNNEADTPDNFQSRRPNTSFCFLDIRSPGLGDTAMYLCATSRTGVTEAFFGQGTRLTVV.

CDR3 amino acids: CASNLPRDRVYGYTF. The CDR3 bases are TGTGCCAGCAATCTACCTCGGGACAGGGTATATGGCTACACCTTC. The gene calls are TRBV5-5 and TRBJ1-2; 9 bases fit TRBD1. V gave up 6 bases and J gave up 5 bases; unmatched junction bases: 11. The CDR3 totals 15 residues. Germline values: CDR1 SGHKS, CDR2 YYEKEE (reference sequence).

As concerns this clone: Different DNA sequences within this sample yield the same CDR3. The chain recombines TRBV5-1 with TRBJ1-4; 10 positions agree with TRBD1. In germline, CDR1 is SGHRS, CDR2 YFSETQ. The V gene end was trimmed by 0 bases and the J gene end by 7 bases; junction bases not matched to a gene: 0. This CDR3 has 14 residues. The CDR3 sequence is CASSLGDRGEKLFF. The DNA for the CDR3 is TGCGCCAGCAGCTTGGGGGACAGGGGTGAAAAACTGTTTTTT.

This chain uses TRBV24-1 with TRBJ2-3; 9 positions match TRBD2. J lost 2 bases, V lost 4 bases, and 6 bases had no gene match. Germline assignment: CDR1 KGHDR and CDR2 SFDVKD. The CDR3 consists of 16 residues. As DNA, the CDR3 is TGTGCCACCAGTGAGTTAGCGGGGGCCAACACAGATACGCAGTATTTT. It is translated as CATSELAGANTDTQYF.

The chain joins TRBV19 to TRBJ1-2; D is possibly TRBD1 (5 bases). Deletions cut 7 bases from V and 8 bases from J, with 29 bases between. CDR3 size: 17 residues. From germline, CDR1 is LNHDA and CDR2 SQIVND (reference sequence). The CDR3, as DNA: TGTGCCAGTACCCCATGGGGGGGAGAAAACTTGGGGGACGGCTACACCTTC. It is translated as CASTPWGGENLGDGYTF.

The chain links TRBV25-1 to TRBJ2-5, with 8 nucleotides matching TRBD2. Germline CDR1 MGHDK, CDR2 SYGVNS. V lost 6 bases to trimming and J lost 1 base; unmatched junction nucleotides: 4. This CDR3 spans 14 amino acids. The CDR3 DNA reads TGTGCCAGCAGAGACAGCGGGGGCCAAGAGACCCAGTACTTC. Translated, it gives CASRDSGGQETQYF.

The chain recombines TRBV2 with TRBJ1-6; the match to TRBD1 covers 7 bases. The CDR3 is made up of 15 amino acids. From germline, CDR1 is SNHLY and CDR2 FYNNEI. Trimming removed 6 bases from V and 6 bases from J; junction bases left unmatched: 8. CDR3 coding DNA: TGTGCCAGCAGCCGACAGGGCCCTATTAATTCACCCCTCCACTTT. This gives the protein CASSRQGPINSPLHF.